A single sample is the source of the 18 T cell receptor beta chains below, sequenced in a study of CD8+ T cells in alopecia areata. cDNA prepared by RNA extraction and subsequent reverse transcription served as the template for sequencing. TCRdb's copy holds only in-frame clones and misses some; the assay was immunoSEQ multiplex PCR. The sample lists over 8,500 clones; more than 65% were seen once. Obtained from alopecia areata patients were lesional scalp punch biopsies along with peripheral blood. Sequenced input: skin. Every receptor here comes from a human donor with alopecia areata.

This chain uses TRBV5-1 with TRBJ2-2; D not certain. Trimming pared 0 bases from V and 3 bases from J, leaving 9 bases between. Germline lookup yields CDR1 SGHRS and CDR2 YFSETQ. The CDR3 runs to 15 residues. In nucleotides, the CDR3 is TGCGCCAGCAGCTTGGTCGAAAGAGACACCGGGGAGCTGTTTTTT. Translated: CASSLVERDTGELFF.

This clone was seen a few times. V is TRBV5-5 and J is TRBJ2-1; maybe TRBD2 (5 bases). CDR1 SGHKS and CDR2 YYEKEE come from the germline V gene (reference sequence). V was cut by 3 bases and J by 3 bases, with 16 bases left in between. The CDR3 is 16 residues long. For the CDR3, the DNA is TGTGCCAGCAGCTCCTGGGAGCCCATTTTCTACAATGAGCAGTTCTTC. Translated: CASSSWEPIFYNEQFF.

This chain joins TRBV5-4 and TRBJ1-2; 8 nucleotides align to TRBD1. V lost 0 bases, J lost 1 base, and 8 bases stayed unmatched. The CDR3 runs 17 residues. Germline CDR1 and CDR2: SGHNT and YYREEE (reference sequence). The CDR3: CASSLGGQVTLNYGYTF. For the CDR3, the DNA is TGTGCCAGCAGCTTGGGGGGACAGGTCACCCTTAACTATGGCTACACCTTC.

The chain joins TRBV28 to TRBJ2-5; D is possibly TRBD2 (5 bases). Germline V gene lookup returns CDR1 MDHEN and CDR2 SYDVKM. This CDR3 contains 15 residues. Between the trimmed V and J ends, which lost 8 bases and 3 bases, there was a span of 19 bases. For the CDR3, the DNA is TGTGCCAGCCTATCCGCTAGAGGGCCGAAAGAGACCCAGTACTTC. This encodes CASLSARGPKETQYF.

In DNA, the CDR3 is TGTGCCAGCTCACCAATGGCTATCGAGCAGTACTTC. Protein sequence: CASSPMAIEQYF. The J gene is TRBJ2-7, the V gene TRBV18; D call uncertain. V was clipped by 2 bases and J by 6 bases, with 8 bases between them. From germline, CDR1 is KGHSH and CDR2 LQKENI. The CDR3 extends over 12 amino acids. Full variable domain (remainder filled in from reference TRBV18 and TRBJ2-7): NAGVMQNPRHLVRRRGQEARLRCSPMKGHSHVYWYRQLPEEGLKFMVYLQKENIIDESGMPKERFSAEFPKEGPSILRIQQVVRGDSAAYFCASSPMAIEQYFGPGTRLTVT.

This clone was seen a handful of times. This rearrangement joins TRBV11-2 to TRBJ1-2; D unclear. Between the trimmed V and J ends, which lost 4 bases and 4 bases, there was a span of 10 bases. Looked up from germline, CDR1 is SGHAT and CDR2 is FQNNGV. The CDR3 consists of 13 residues. DNA of the CDR3: TGTGCCAGCAGCTCTCCGGGGAGCTATGGCTACACCTTC. This sequence encodes CASSSPGSYGYTF.

This chain uses TRBV29-1 with TRBJ2-7; D possibly uses TRBD1 or TRBD2 (6 bases each). Germline V gene lookup returns CDR1 SQVTM and CDR2 ANQGSEA. The CDR3 length is 16 residues. The ends were cut back, 4 bases at V and 0 bases at J, with 19 bases in the middle. The CDR3: CSVGGAPGHSSYEQYF. CDR3 nucleotide sequence: TGCAGCGTTGGGGGGGCCCCGGGACACAGCTCCTACGAGCAGTACTTC.

Worth noting for this clone: Sequence at one end of the junction differs from germline and may be a read error. The rearrangement joins TRBV7-7 to TRBJ2-5, with D perhaps being TRBD1 or TRBD2 (6 bases each). This CDR3 has 15 residues. Germline V gene sequence: CDR1 SSHAT, CDR2 FNYEAQ (reference sequence). The CDR3 coding sequence is TGTGCTAGCAGCTTGGGCGACGGGGGCGTCGAGACCCAGTACTTC. Amino acid sequence: CASSLGDGGVETQYF.

The V and J genes are TRBV28 and TRBJ1-5; no definite D call. Trimming cost V 5 bases and J 4 bases, with 15 bases left between them. CDR1 and CDR2 from the germline V gene are MDHEN and SYDVKM. This CDR3 spans 15 amino acids. The CDR3 region has the DNA TGTGCCAGCAGTCGAGGTCGCGGGCCTAATCAGCCCCAGCATTTT. Translated, it gives CASSRGRGPNQPQHF.

V and J are TRBV7-2 and TRBJ1-1; D ambiguous. This CDR3 has 14 residues. Per the germline V gene, CDR1 is SGHTA and CDR2 is FQGNSA. Trimming pared 5 bases from V and 5 bases from J, leaving 15 bases between. CDR3 sequence (DNA): TGTGCCAGCAGCCGCGGGGTTGAAAGGACTGAAGCTTTCTTT. Amino acid sequence: CASSRGVERTEAFF.

This chain links TRBV28 with TRBJ2-5; tentatively, D is TRBD2 (6 bases). Gene TRBJ2-7 matches the end of the DNA better, so the J call may be wrong. Germline V CDR1 and CDR2: MDHEN, SYDVKM. The CDR3 covers 17 residues. The CDR3 nucleotides are TGTGCCAGCAGTGGATCACGAGCGGAGGGTACCTCCTACGAGCAGTACTTC. This translates into CASSGSRAEGTSYEQYF.

This clone has just a few counts. The chain employs TRBV4-1 and TRBJ1-1, with a possible D match to TRBD1 (6 bases). V lost 3 bases to trimming and J lost 3 bases, with 17 bases between them. Germline CDR1 is MGHRA and CDR2 is YSYEKL. The CDR3 spans 16 residues. The CDR3 sequence: CASSHRGGARDTEAFF. DNA for the CDR3: TGCGCCAGCAGCCATCGAGGGGGGGCGCGGGACACTGAAGCTTTCTTT.

The rearrangement uses TRBV15 and TRBJ2-7, with a possible D match to TRBD2 (6 bases). The germline V gene encodes CDR1 LNHNV and CDR2 YYDKDF (reference sequence). V was trimmed by 2 bases and J by 5 bases, leaving 10 bases between them. The CDR3 covers 13 residues. The CDR3: CATSRPPSDEQYF. CDR3 nucleotide sequence: TGTGCCACCAGCAGACCCCCTAGCGACGAGCAGTACTTC.

A remark on this clone: This CDR3 is also generated by other DNA sequences in the sample. This sequence joins TRBV7-9 and TRBJ2-1; 8 bases map to TRBD2. The CDR3 totals 13 residues. V lost 5 bases to trimming and J lost 7 bases; unmatched junction nucleotides: 4. Germline CDR1 and CDR2: SEHNR and FQNEAQ (reference sequence). The CDR3 region is CASSLGLANEQFF. DNA for the CDR3: TGTGCCAGCAGCCTAGGACTAGCTAATGAGCAGTTCTTC. Full variable domain (rest looked up from reference TRBV7-9 and TRBJ2-1): DTGVSQNPRHKITKRGQNVTFRCDPISEHNRLYWYRQTLGQGPEFLTYFQNEAQLEKSRLLSDRFSAERPKGSFSTLEIQRTEQGDSAMYLCASSLGLANEQFFGPGTRLTVL.

J is TRBJ1-5 and V is TRBV7-2, with D unclear. From germline, CDR1 is SGHTA and CDR2 FQGNSA. The CDR3 loop spans 15 amino acids. V gave up 5 bases and J gave up 2 bases, with 13 bases separating them. CDR3 amino acids: CASSLTVIRNQPQHF. CDR3 bases: TGTGCCAGCAGCCTTACAGTTATTCGCAATCAGCCCCAGCATTTT.

The chain joins TRBV5-4 to TRBJ2-6; a weak D match, TRBD1 (6 bases). Germline V gene data show CDR1 as SGHNT and CDR2 as YYREEE (reference sequence). The CDR3 is made up of 18 amino acids. With 7 bases removed from V and 0 bases from J, the gap between germline ends came to 20 bases. The CDR3 here is CASPPPGESRSGANVLTF. In DNA, the CDR3 is TGTGCCAGCCCCCCGCCAGGGGAATCGCGCTCTGGGGCCAACGTCCTGACTTTC.

The chain couples TRBV28 to TRBJ1-5, with TRBD1 matching 12 bases. Germline loops: CDR1 MDHEN, CDR2 SYDVKM. After removal of 2 bases from V and 3 bases from J, the junction contained 8 bases not matched to a gene. The CDR3 loop spans 18 amino acids. CDR3: CASSLRRDRGQVNQPQHF. As DNA, the CDR3 is TGTGCCAGCAGTTTAAGAAGGGACAGGGGGCAAGTCAATCAGCCCCAGCATTTT.

CDR3: CASSLTSGRRGDEQFF. CDR3 DNA sequence: TGTGCCAGCAGCTTGACTAGCGGGAGGCGGGGCGATGAGCAGTTCTTC. The genes are TRBV5-4 and TRBJ2-1; 12 nucleotides line up with TRBD2. J lost 8 bases, V lost 1 base, and 7 bases had no gene match. Germline values: CDR1 SGHNT, CDR2 YYREEE (reference sequence). The CDR3 is made up of 16 amino acids.